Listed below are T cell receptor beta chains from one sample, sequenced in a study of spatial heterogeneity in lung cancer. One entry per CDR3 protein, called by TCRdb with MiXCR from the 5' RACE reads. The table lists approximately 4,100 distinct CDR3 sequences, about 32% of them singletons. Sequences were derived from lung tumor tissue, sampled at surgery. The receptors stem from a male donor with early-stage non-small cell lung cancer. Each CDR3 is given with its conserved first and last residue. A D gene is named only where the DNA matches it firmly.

CDR3aa: CASSAVQGDTGELFF; d_gene: -; v_gene: TRBV5-1
CDR3aa: CASSQARYEQYF; d_gene: -; v_gene: TRBV14
CDR3aa: CAITSGPPGELFF; d_gene: TRBD2; v_gene: TRBV10-3
CDR3aa: CSVDSGRTDTQYF; d_gene: TRBD2; v_gene: TRBV29-1
CDR3aa: CASSQVTGANNEQFF; d_gene: TRBD1; v_gene: TRBV23-1
CDR3aa: CASSSGGSSYNEQFF; d_gene: TRBD2; v_gene: TRBV5-1
CDR3aa: CASSPVRVSSYNEQFF; d_gene: -; v_gene: TRBV18
CDR3aa: CASSYSGLAGFTYNEQFF; d_gene: TRBD2; v_gene: TRBV6-2/TRBV6-3
CDR3aa: CASSPLGDEQFF; d_gene: -; v_gene: TRBV18
CDR3aa: CASSTLEKLFF; d_gene: -; v_gene: TRBV28
CDR3aa: CSVDWASGSIYNEQFF; d_gene: TRBD2; v_gene: TRBV29-1
CDR3aa: CASSQGLAGTYNEQFF; d_gene: TRBD2; v_gene: TRBV4-3
CDR3aa: CASSLAGTSMKETQYF; d_gene: TRBD2; v_gene: TRBV5-1
CDR3aa: CASSQDGIGATLETQYF; d_gene: -; v_gene: TRBV4-2
CDR3aa: CASSLEPGLEVNEQFF; d_gene: -; v_gene: TRBV5-5
CDR3aa: CAITPKEASGYTDTQYF; d_gene: TRBD2; v_gene: TRBV10-3